The entry below describes one T cell receptor (beta chain). As yet, its antigen is unknown. Use of 60 Vbeta and 13 Jbeta primers characterized the PCR. The method was immunoSEQ multiplex PCR; TCRdb's version includes in-frame clones alone and lacks a portion of them. In the table there are under 200,000 clones, around 80% of which are singletons. This sample stems from a study of cytomegalovirus exposure and HLA in healthy donors. Study context: In an earlier analysis, approximately 120 million unique TCR beta sequences were found from approximately 170 million T cells. Overall study findings and caveats: When analyzed later, a missense DCLRE1C variant was found to be linked to TCR beta V- and J-gene trimming.

Trimming removed 7 bases from V and 4 bases from J, with 14 bases in between. This CDR3 has 14 amino acids. Per germline, CDR1 MDHEN and CDR2 SYDVKM. Sequenced input: PBMCs. The chain employs TRBV28 and TRBJ1-5, with D perhaps matching TRBD1 (5 bases). This clonotype originated in a male donor in good health and CMV-seropositive. The CDR3 reads CASNEEGTNQPQHF. In DNA, the CDR3 is TGTGCCAGCAATGAGGAGGGGACTAATCAGCCCCAGCATTTT.